This TCR beta chain was identified in a study of blood T cell repertoires in COVID-19 (dated by TCRdb to the early 2020s). The study in broad terms: Collaborator samples came from the United States, Italy and Spain and covered acute and convalescent phases of COVID-19. The repertoires were released in a freely available public database intended as a resource for research on the immune response to SARS-CoV-2. Deeply sampled blood TCRbeta repertoires from subjects exposed to, actively infected with, or recovered from COVID-19 were included in the dataset. The prospective study material was composed of cDNA or gDNA derived from T cells, B-cell-depleted T cells, or PBMCs. Where available, HLA class I and class II types were obtained from metadata supplied by the sample provider rather than from assay-based typing. Sample metadata almost always included a de-identified subject ID, COVID-19 status, age in years and sex. Samples were obtained from the ongoing ImmuneRACE study (first 160 participants) and from 1,254 subjects provided by 6 global collaborators.

Enrolling through a virtual design, the prospective study's participants ranged in age from about 18 to 89 years and lived across roughly 24 United States geographic areas. In the prospective study, participants were assigned to cohorts based on the clinical history participants reported in a screening survey and a study questionnaire. For ImmuneRACE Cohort 3, a participant was defined as recovered based on two consecutive negative NP/OP PCR tests, clearance by a healthcare professional, or resolution of symptoms. In the prospective study, whole blood, serum and a nasopharyngeal or oropharyngeal swab were collected from each participant by mobile phlebotomists. Over an approximately two-month period, participants in the prospective study had the option of providing additional blood draws and questionnaires. Prospective study blood samples were shipped either frozen or at room temperature before DNA extraction.

What the work shows at the level of the full study, not this receptor alone: How much clinical and demographic metadata was included differed by source and by participant, and the metadata was provided uncurated.

In regard to this clone: Its cognate antigen has yet to be identified. No much larger clone is present one base from it, and per-base qualities are unavailable.

TCRbeta CDR3 regions were amplified from genomic DNA by means of the immunoSEQ Assay, a bias-controlled multiplex PCR. The paper's processing steps were these. The number of nucleated cells in each sample was estimated from the amplification of reference gene primers within the assay. Sequence reads were collapsed and filtered to measure the absolute abundance of every unique TCRbeta CDR3 rearrangement. For each sample, productive Simpson clonality was calculated by taking the square root of Simpson's diversity index across productive rearrangements. This is the immuneACCESS table as TCRdb keeps it, with only in-frame sequences that have V and J called. A part of the clones is gone; compared with another copy, unresolved V genes explain less than half, and the rest is unexplained. Clone size and the V and J calls come from that table; the DNA yielded D and trimming. The sample includes some 430,000 clones, with around 90% observed a single time. The ten largest make up 0.6% to 0.7% of the sample.

V lost 4 bases and J lost 3 bases; the stretch between them is 19 bases long. CDR1 is given as SGHDT and CDR2 as YYEEEE, both from the germline V gene. The CDR3 covers 16 residues, taking in both the cysteine and the phenylalanine. Kept here is only the CDR3 DNA, which spans 48 bases and is read in frame from base 1. The TCR was taken from a man between 18 and 35 years old who had recovered from COVID-19. This sequence uses TRBV5-6 and TRBJ1-1; no D segment can be confidently identified. Material: PBMCs or T cells enriched from blood (not recorded which). CDR3 sequence: CASSPRTLRRDTEAFF. The DNA is TGTGCCAGCAGCCCACGGACCCTTAGGAGGGACACTGAAGCTTTCTTT.